The 12 T cell receptor beta chains in this list originate from one sample, sequenced in a study of control samples from healthy donors and cancer patients. Sequencing used immunoSEQ multiplex PCR; TCRdb keeps in-frame clones, though not all of them. The sample contains 20,000 to 30,000 clones, around 86% of which appear only once. Sequenced input: PBMCs. The receptors stem from a man aged 55 to 70 with colorectal cancer.

This clone occurred a few times. The DNA of the CDR3 is TGCGCCAGCAAACTGAAGGGGGCCCCCGGGGAGCTGTTTTTT. It specifies CASKLKGAPGELFF. This chain joins TRBV5-1 and TRBJ2-2; TRBD1 aligns across 7 bases. The CDR3 length is 14 residues. Looked up from germline, CDR1 is SGHRS and CDR2 is YFSETQ. V lost 6 bases to trimming and J lost 6 bases; unmatched junction nucleotides: 8.

This CDR3 reads CASSWRSYTEAFF. Written as DNA, the CDR3 is TGTGCCAGCAGCTGGCGGAGCTACACTGAAGCTTTCTTT. J is TRBJ1-1 and V is TRBV5-8; D is unresolved. This CDR3 has 13 residues. CDR1 and CDR2 (germline): SGHTS, YDEGEE. Trimming shortened V by 3 bases and J by 3 bases, and 9 bases separated the two germline ends.

This clone has a single count. The V and J genes are TRBV21-1 and TRBJ1-2. TRBV21-1 has pseudogene status. The CDR3 extends over 15 amino acids. The CDR3 loop is CASSIPGLYFYGYTF. CDR3 in DNA: TGTGCCAGCAGCATTCCGGGGCTTTATTTCTATGGCTACACCTTC.

The V call is TRBV3-1 (or the pseudogene TRBV3-2), the J call TRBJ1-5; D not certain. There are 14 residues in the CDR3. Trimming shortened V by 1 base and J by 4 bases, and 8 bases separated the two germline ends. CDR1 and CDR2 (germline): LGHDT, YNNKEL (reference sequence). The CDR3 DNA is TGTGCCAGCAGCCAAGGACGCAGGAATCAGCCCCAGCATTTT. Residues: CASSQGRRNQPQHF.

The genes are TRBV18 and TRBJ2-6; possible D gene TRBD2, 5 bases. Trimming stripped 0 bases from V and 1 base from J, with 16 bases between. The germline gives CDR1 KGHSH, CDR2 LQKENI. This CDR3 is built from 19 residues. The CDR3 DNA reads TGTGCCAGCTCACCACCGACGGGAATCGGTGGATCTGGGGCCAACGTCCTGACTTTC. Translating it yields CASSPPTGIGGSGANVLTF. Full variable domain (remainder filled in from reference TRBV18 and TRBJ2-6): NAGVMQNPRHLVRRRGQEARLRCSPMKGHSHVYWYRQLPEEGLKFMVYLQKENIIDESGMPKERFSAEFPKEGPSILRIQQVVRGDSAAYFCASSPPTGIGGSGANVLTFGAGSRLTVL.

The rearrangement joins TRBV7-2 to TRBJ1-2; 7 bases map to TRBD1. Unmatched junction bases numbered 4, after V lost 5 bases and J lost 10 bases. The germline gives CDR1 SGHTA, CDR2 FQGNSA. This CDR3 spans 11 amino acids. The CDR3 here is CASSRQGVYTF. The DNA of the CDR3 is TGTGCCAGCAGCCGACAGGGCGTCTACACCTTC.

The J gene is TRBJ2-1, the V gene TRBV10-1; possibly TRBD1 for D (5 bases). The V end lost 1 base, the J end lost 12 bases, and 25 bases lay between the germline ends. Germline-derived CDR1 and CDR2 are WNHNN and SYGVQD (reference sequence). The CDR3 has 17 amino acids. DNA of the CDR3: TGCGCCAGCAGTGAGTTCAACAGGCCCGACCCGCCCGCGCGGCAGTTCTTC. Translation gives CASSEFNRPDPPARQFF.

This chain uses TRBV4-3 with TRBJ1-2; D ambiguous. The germline V gene encodes CDR1 LGHNA and CDR2 YSLEER. V was clipped by 0 bases and J by 6 bases, with 8 bases between them. This CDR3 has 13 amino acids. CDR3 in amino acids: CASSQEVQHGYTF. The CDR3 nucleotides are TGCGCCAGCAGCCAAGAGGTCCAGCATGGCTACACCTTC.

This chain links TRBV30 with TRBJ1-1; D is undetermined. Per the germline V gene, CDR1 is GTSNPN and CDR2 is SVGIG (reference sequence). The ends were cut back, 0 bases at V and 0 bases at J, with 5 bases in the middle. The CDR3 loop spans 13 amino acids. CDR3 region: CAWSVRVNTEAFF. DNA of the CDR3: TGTGCCTGGAGTGTACGGGTGAACACTGAAGCTTTCTTT.

The chain recombines TRBV14 with TRBJ1-1; 7 nucleotides match TRBD1. The CDR3 length is 15 residues. The germline V gene has CDR1 SGHDN and CDR2 FVKESK. V lost 4 bases and J lost 1; bases outside the gene matches: 6. The CDR3 coding sequence is TGTGCCAGCAGCCCCCGGACAGGTTGGAACACTGAAGCTTTCTTT. It codes for CASSPRTGWNTEAFF.

This clone was found once. The rearrangement joins TRBV3-1 (or the pseudogene TRBV3-2) to TRBJ2-3, with TRBD2 matching 8 bases. Trimming removed 1 base from V and 6 bases from J; junction bases left unmatched: 0. Per germline, CDR1 LGHDT and CDR2 YNNKEL (reference sequence). The CDR3 totals 13 residues. As DNA, the CDR3 is TGTGCCAGCAGCCAAGGACTAGCGGATACGCAGTATTTT. It yields the protein CASSQGLADTQYF.

The chain links TRBV2 to TRBJ2-3; 8 positions match TRBD2. CDR3 length: 14 amino acids. In germline, CDR1 is SNHLY, CDR2 FYNNEI. V lost 7 bases, J lost 2 bases, and 5 bases stayed unmatched. CDR3 protein: CASTPSGYTDTQYF. Written as DNA, the CDR3 is TGTGCCAGCACCCCTAGCGGGTACACAGATACGCAGTATTTT.